The 21 T cell receptor beta chains reported below all come from one sample, sequenced in a study of T cells in Graves' hyperthyroidism and ophthalmopathy. What was amplified from RNA transcripts were TCR beta CDR3 regions. HTBI primers were used for first-round RT-PCR of the TCR CDR3. TCRdb passed the multiplex PCR reads through MiXCR, listing each CDR3 protein once. The sample comprises 480,000 or so distinct CDR3 sequences, 46% of which are singletons, and roughly 45% rests with the top ten. The sequenced sample was peripheral blood or thyroid tissue (not recorded which). All receptors come from an adult woman with Graves' disease, either hyperthyroidism or ophthalmopathy (not recorded which).

This clonotype was observed a few times. The chain combines TRBV2 with TRBJ2-7; 7 bases agree with TRBD1. Germline assignment: CDR1 SNHLY and CDR2 FYNNEI. J was trimmed by 5 bases and V by 0 bases; bases with no gene match: 7. The CDR3 has 15 residues. CDR3 region: CASSEAPTGLDEQYF. The CDR3 DNA is TGTGCCAGCAGTGAAGCCCCGACAGGGTTGGACGAGCAGTACTTC.

The sample holds a few counts of this clonotype. With a much larger clone just one base away, this may be a read error. V gene TRBV20-1 combines with J gene TRBJ1-5; 7 positions match TRBD1. The germline V gene has CDR1 DFQATT and CDR2 SNEGSKA (reference sequence). This CDR3 contains 14 residues. This CDR3 is CSARQGGGNRPQHF. DNA for the CDR3: TGCAGTGCGAGACAGGGCGGTGGCAATCGGCCCCAGCATTTT.

This chain links TRBV7-8 with TRBJ1-2, with D possibly TRBD1 on 5 matching bases. Per germline, CDR1 SGHVS and CDR2 FQNEAQ. The CDR3 is 12 residues long. Trimming took off 5 bases at V and 9 bases at J, with 13 bases between the two ends. CDR3 in DNA: TGTGCCAGCAGCCCCGCGGAGGACAGCTACACCTTC. It codes for CASSPAEDSYTF.

This clonotype was seen ten or more times. The genes are TRBV24-1 and TRBJ1-2, with 9 bases lining up with TRBD1. The CDR3 extends over 12 amino acids. With 4 bases clipped from V and 10 bases from J, the junction kept 3 bases outside the gene matches. The germline gives CDR1 KGHDR, CDR2 SFDVKD. The CDR3, as DNA: TGTGCCACCAGTGACTGGACAGGGGCCTACACCTTC. Translating gives CATSDWTGAYTF.

This clonotype was observed many times. The chain recombines TRBV20-1 with TRBJ1-4; 10 bases are shared with TRBD1. The CDR3 has 13 residues. Losses at the gene ends were 6 bases for V and 8 bases for J; bases not matched to a gene: 6. The V gene's germline CDR1 is DFQATT and CDR2 SNEGSKA (reference sequence). This chain's CDR3 is CSAGQGVGEKLFF. CDR3 sequence (DNA): TGCAGTGCAGGACAGGGGGTGGGCGAAAAACTGTTTTTT.

The CDR3 loop is CASSDGRADTGELFF. The DNA of the CDR3 is TGTGCCAGCAGTGACGGGAGGGCCGACACCGGGGAGCTGTTTTTT. The J gene is TRBJ2-2, the V gene TRBV6-4; 7 bases map to TRBD2. The V segment lost 2 bases and the J segment 3 bases; nucleotides outside the gene matches: 3. Germline V gene lookup returns CDR1 MRHNA and CDR2 SNTAGT. The CDR3 totals 15 residues.

The CDR3 DNA reads as TGTGCCAGCAGCTTCTCGAGAGCAGGGGGTGGATATGGCTACACCTTC. Its protein product is CASSFSRAGGGYGYTF. The gene calls are TRBV7-9 and TRBJ1-2; 7 bases align to TRBD1. The CDR3 length is 16 residues. The V segment lost 3 bases and the J segment 5 bases; nucleotides outside the gene matches: 12. Germline V CDR1 and CDR2: SEHNR, FQNEAQ (reference sequence).

The table lists this clonotype with a few counts. The V and J genes are TRBV20-1 and TRBJ2-7, with D possibly TRBD1 on 5 matching bases. There are 12 residues in the CDR3. V was cut by 5 bases and J by 0 bases, with 8 bases left in between. The V gene's germline CDR1 is DFQATT and CDR2 SNEGSKA (reference sequence). The CDR3 reads CSAPDSSYEQYF. DNA of the CDR3: TGCAGTGCTCCCGACAGCTCCTACGAGCAGTACTTC.

This clonotype was seen once. The chain joins TRBV24-1 to TRBJ2-2; TRBD2 aligns across 12 bases. V lost 4 bases and J lost 5; bases outside the gene matches: 10. CDR3 length: 18 residues. CDR1 is KGHDR, CDR2 SFDVKD, per germline. DNA of the CDR3: TGTGCCACCAGTGAACCTATCGGGACTAGCGGGCCGACCGGGGAGCTGTTTTTT. As protein: CATSEPIGTSGPTGELFF.

This clonotype was counted ten times or more. The V call is TRBV27, the J call TRBJ1-6; D is ambiguous. The V end lost 2 bases, the J end lost 0 bases, and 14 bases lay between the germline ends. Germline V gene data show CDR1 as MNHEY and CDR2 as SMNVEV (reference sequence). This CDR3 has 18 residues. CDR3 DNA: TGTGCCAGCAGTTTAGGATTAGGTCTGAGCTCCTATAATTCACCCCTCCACTTT. It specifies CASSLGLGLSSYNSPLHF.

This clonotype has a count of ten or more. The chain employs TRBV20-1 and TRBJ2-7; 9 bases are a match to TRBD2. Germline lookup yields CDR1 DFQATT and CDR2 SNEGSKA (reference sequence). This CDR3 is built from 14 residues. J lost 4 bases, V lost 5 bases, and 9 bases had no gene match. CDR3: CSAYSGSLVYEQYF. The CDR3 DNA is TGCAGTGCTTATAGCGGGAGTCTTGTTTACGAGCAGTACTTC.

About this clonotype itself: A read error may explain this, as a much larger clone is one base away. CDR3 loop: CASSLWSQPQHF. Here the CDR3 DNA reads TGTGCCAGCAGCTTGTGGAGTCAGCCCCAGCATTTT. V usage is TRBV5-4 and J usage is TRBJ1-5; no clear D gene. V was pared by 1 base and J by 6 bases, with 5 bases between. Germline CDR1 reads SGHNT; CDR2 reads YYREEE (reference sequence). There are 12 residues in the CDR3. Based on the CDR3 plus reference TRBV5-4 and TRBJ1-5, the full variable domain is ETGVTQSPTHLIKTRGQQVTLRCSSQSGHNTVSWYQQALGQGPQFIFQYYREEENGRGNFPPRFSGLQFPNYSSELNVNALELDDSALYLCASSLWSQPQHFGDGTRLSIL.

The chain combines TRBV15 with TRBJ1-1; D not resolved. The CDR3 is 13 amino acids. Between the trimmed V and J ends, which lost 3 bases and 8 bases, there was a span of 13 bases. The germline V gene encodes CDR1 LNHNV and CDR2 YYDKDF (reference sequence). CDR3 sequence: CATSRSKPGEAFF. For the CDR3, the DNA is TGTGCCACCAGCAGGTCCAAACCCGGGGAAGCTTTCTTT.

This sequence joins TRBV11-1 and TRBJ2-5; no reliable D call. Germline V CDR1 and CDR2: SGHAT, FQDESV (reference sequence). There are 15 residues in the CDR3. Between the trimmed V and J ends, which lost 1 base and 1 base, there was a span of 10 bases. CDR3 loop: CASSLEDAAQETQYF. The CDR3 coding sequence is TGTGCCAGCAGCTTAGAAGATGCAGCCCAAGAGACCCAGTACTTC.

The sample holds a few counts of this clonotype. This chain connects TRBV7-9 to TRBJ1-5; no clear D. Trimming stripped 5 bases from V and 6 bases from J, with 8 bases between. This CDR3 region has 12 residues. Per the germline V gene, CDR1 is SEHNR and CDR2 is FQNEAQ (reference sequence). CDR3 DNA sequence: TGTGCCAGCAGCCTAAACCTTCAGCCCCAGCATTTT. Translated, it gives CASSLNLQPQHF.

The rearrangement joins TRBV20-1 to TRBJ1-3; TRBD1 might be the D (6 bases). Deletions cut 0 bases from V and 4 bases from J, with 10 bases between. The CDR3 contains 14 residues. CDR1 is DFQATT, CDR2 SNEGSKA, per germline (reference sequence). Written as DNA, the CDR3 is TGCAGTGCTAGAGAGAAAACAGGGGGAAACACCATATATTTT. Translating it yields CSAREKTGGNTIYF.

The chain combines TRBV5-1 with TRBJ2-7, with D perhaps TRBD2 (6 bases). The CDR3 sequence is 15 residues long. The V end lost 0 bases, the J end lost 3 bases, and 13 bases lay between the germline ends. From germline, CDR1 is SGHRS and CDR2 YFSETQ. The CDR3 nucleotides are TGCGCCAGCAGCTTGGAACGGACTACTGGCTACGAGCAGTACTTC. Translation gives CASSLERTTGYEQYF.

The rearrangement uses TRBV20-1 and TRBJ1-6; 7 nucleotides align to TRBD1. Unmatched junction bases numbered 11, after V lost 6 bases and J lost 6 bases. Germline CDR1 reads DFQATT; CDR2 reads SNEGSKA (reference sequence). CDR3 size: 15 residues. CDR3 residues: CSADRTGDSNSPLHF. The CDR3, as DNA: TGCAGTGCAGACCGAACAGGGGACAGTAATTCACCCCTCCACTTT.

The chain joins TRBV19 to TRBJ2-7; TRBD1 aligns across 10 bases. Trimming cost V 8 bases and J 2 bases; bases outside gene matches: 6. The germline V gene encodes CDR1 LNHDA and CDR2 SQIVND (reference sequence). The CDR3 totals 14 residues. CDR3 nucleotides: TGTGCCAGTCGGCCGGGACAGGGGACCTACGAGCAGTACTTC. Protein sequence: CASRPGQGTYEQYF.

The rearrangement joins TRBV10-3 to TRBJ2-6; D possibly corresponds to TRBD1 (6 bases). There are 11 residues in the CDR3. The germline V gene has CDR1 ENHRY and CDR2 SYGVKD. Trimming pared 2 bases from V and 13 bases from J, leaving 6 bases between. The CDR3 nucleotides read TGTGCCATCAGTGAGGGACAGGTCCTGACTTTC. This encodes CAISEGQVLTF.

The rearrangement joins TRBV5-8 to TRBJ1-6; a weak D match, TRBD1 (6 bases). Trimming removed 3 bases at V and 9 bases at J, with 19 bases between. CDR3 length: 16 residues. In germline, CDR1 is SGHTS, CDR2 YDEGEE. This CDR3 is CASSSRGDRLASPLHF. CDR3 bases: TGTGCCAGCAGCTCAAGGGGGGATCGTCTTGCTTCACCCCTCCACTTT. Complete variable domain (other parts from reference TRBV5-8 and TRBJ1-6): EAGVTQSPTHLIKTRGQQATLRCSPISGHTSVYWYQQALGLGLQFLLWYDEGEERNRGNFPPRFSGRQFPNYSSELNVNALELEDSALYLCASSSRGDRLASPLHFGNGTRLTVT.